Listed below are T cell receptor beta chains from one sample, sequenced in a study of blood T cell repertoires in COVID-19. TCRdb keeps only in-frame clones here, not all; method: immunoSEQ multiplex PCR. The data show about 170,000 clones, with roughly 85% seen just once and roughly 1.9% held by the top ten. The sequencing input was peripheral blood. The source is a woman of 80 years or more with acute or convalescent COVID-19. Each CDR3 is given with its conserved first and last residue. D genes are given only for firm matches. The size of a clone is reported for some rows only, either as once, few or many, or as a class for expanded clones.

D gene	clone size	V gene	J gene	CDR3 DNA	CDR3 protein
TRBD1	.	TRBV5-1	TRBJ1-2	TGCGCCAGCAGCTTGGACCAAAGGTCAGGGGGTGGCTACACCTTC	CASSLDQRSGGGYTF
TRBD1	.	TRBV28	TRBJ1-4	TGTGCCAGCAGTTGGTCAGGGGGAGAAGAAAAACTGTTTTTT	CASSWSGGEEKLFF
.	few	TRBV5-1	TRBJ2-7	TGCGCCAGCAGCTCGGGATACTACGAGCAGTACTTC	CASSSGYYEQYF
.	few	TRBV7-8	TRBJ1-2	TGTGCCAGCACCAAAGAGGGAGGGAACTATGGCTACACCTTC	CASTKEGGNYGYTF
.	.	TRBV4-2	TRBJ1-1	TGTGCCAGCAGCCAAGATCTCGGGGGGGGGAACACTGAAGCTTTCTTT	CASSQDLGGGNTEAFF
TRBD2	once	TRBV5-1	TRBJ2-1	TGCGCCAGCAGCCTAGGACTAGCGGGGGGGCTCTTAAATGAGCAGTTCTTC	CASSLGLAGGLLNEQFF
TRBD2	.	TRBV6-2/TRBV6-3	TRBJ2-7	TGTGCCAGCAGTTCCACCGGACTAGCGAGGAGCTCCTACGAGCAGTACTTC	CASSSTGLARSSYEQYF
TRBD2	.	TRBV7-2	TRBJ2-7	TGTGCCAGCAGCCTCGGGGGGGCATCCTACGAGCAGTACTTC	CASSLGGASYEQYF
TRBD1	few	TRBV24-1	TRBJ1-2	TGTGCCACCAGTGACGTCGACAGGGGCAGGGGCTACACCTTC	CATSDVDRGRGYTF
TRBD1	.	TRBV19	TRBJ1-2	TGTGCCAGCGCTCTGCACAGGGGGCGTAACTATGGCTACACCTTC	CASALHRGRNYGYTF
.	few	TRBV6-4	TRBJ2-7	TGTGCCAGGGGTCGACCCGGTGGGCGGCAGTACTTC	CARGRPGGRQYF